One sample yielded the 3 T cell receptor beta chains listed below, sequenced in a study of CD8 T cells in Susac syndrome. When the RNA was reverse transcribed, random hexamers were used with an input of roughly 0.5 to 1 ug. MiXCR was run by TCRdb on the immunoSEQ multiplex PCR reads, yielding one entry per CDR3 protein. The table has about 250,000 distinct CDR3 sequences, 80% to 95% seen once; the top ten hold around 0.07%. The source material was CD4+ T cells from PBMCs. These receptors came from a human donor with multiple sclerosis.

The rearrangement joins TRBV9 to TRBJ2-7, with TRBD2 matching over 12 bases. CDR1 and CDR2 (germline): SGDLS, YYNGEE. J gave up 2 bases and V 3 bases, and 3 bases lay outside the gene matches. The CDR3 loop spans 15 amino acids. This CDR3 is CASSAGLAGPYEQYF. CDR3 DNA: TGTGCCAGCAGCGCCGGACTAGCGGGGCCCTACGAGCAGTACTTC.

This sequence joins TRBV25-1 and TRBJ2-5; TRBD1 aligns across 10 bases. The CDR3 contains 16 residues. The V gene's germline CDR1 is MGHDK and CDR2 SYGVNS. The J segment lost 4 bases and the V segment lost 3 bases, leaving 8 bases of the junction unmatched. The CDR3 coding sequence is TGTGCCAGCAGTGACTCTGACAGGGGGCATAGAGAGACCCAGTACTTC. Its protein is CASSDSDRGHRETQYF.

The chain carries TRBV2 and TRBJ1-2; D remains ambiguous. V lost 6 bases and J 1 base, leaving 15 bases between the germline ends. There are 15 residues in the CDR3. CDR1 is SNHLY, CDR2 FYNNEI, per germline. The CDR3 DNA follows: TGTGCCAGCAGGGCAGAAGCTGGGGTTAACTATGGCTACACCTTC. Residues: CASRAEAGVNYGYTF. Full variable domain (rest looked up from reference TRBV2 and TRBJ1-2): EPEVTQTPSHQVTQMGQEVILRCVPISNHLYFYWYRQILGQKVEFLVSFYNNEISEKSEIFDDQFSVERPDGSNFTLKIRSTKLEDSAMYFCASRAEAGVNYGYTFGSGTRLTVV.